What follows is one T cell receptor beta chain and its context. Its antigen is as yet unknown. Time point noted: persistent/refractory GD, antithyroid drugs over 5 years with positive TRAb. PBMC RNA was the source of the TCR library. The sample comes from a study of regulatory T cells in long-lasting Graves disease. Study background: Persistence in Graves' disease denoted antithyroid drug use beyond 5 years alongside positive TSH receptor antibodies.

Arm-PCR of CDR3 regions and iRepertoire HTBI primers were the basis on which TCR beta libraries were built. Each CDR3 protein gets one entry after TCRdb re-called the multiplex PCR reads with MiXCR. This sample has roughly 360,000 distinct CDR3 sequences, with 20% to 25% found just once. Trimming cost V 5 bases and J 0 bases, with 10 bases left between them. Germline CDR1 SQVTM, CDR2 ANQGSEA. This CDR3 contains 13 residues. Broader study findings: Patients with persistent disease shared some 3,000 public clonotypes, outpacing the roughly 870 shared by new patients. Patients with persistent disease showed a bias toward TRBV28, TRBJ1-2 and TRBJ2-5.

The sequence derives from a woman between 35 and 50 years old with Graves disease. V and J are TRBV29-1 and TRBJ2-5; unclear D gene. The material was peripheral blood mononuclear cells (PBMCs), obtained when the disease was refractory, from a patient treated with antithyroid drugs. CDR3 region: CSVFCGHQETQYF. The CDR3 DNA is TGCAGCGTTTTCTGCGGTCACCAAGAGACCCAGTACTTC.